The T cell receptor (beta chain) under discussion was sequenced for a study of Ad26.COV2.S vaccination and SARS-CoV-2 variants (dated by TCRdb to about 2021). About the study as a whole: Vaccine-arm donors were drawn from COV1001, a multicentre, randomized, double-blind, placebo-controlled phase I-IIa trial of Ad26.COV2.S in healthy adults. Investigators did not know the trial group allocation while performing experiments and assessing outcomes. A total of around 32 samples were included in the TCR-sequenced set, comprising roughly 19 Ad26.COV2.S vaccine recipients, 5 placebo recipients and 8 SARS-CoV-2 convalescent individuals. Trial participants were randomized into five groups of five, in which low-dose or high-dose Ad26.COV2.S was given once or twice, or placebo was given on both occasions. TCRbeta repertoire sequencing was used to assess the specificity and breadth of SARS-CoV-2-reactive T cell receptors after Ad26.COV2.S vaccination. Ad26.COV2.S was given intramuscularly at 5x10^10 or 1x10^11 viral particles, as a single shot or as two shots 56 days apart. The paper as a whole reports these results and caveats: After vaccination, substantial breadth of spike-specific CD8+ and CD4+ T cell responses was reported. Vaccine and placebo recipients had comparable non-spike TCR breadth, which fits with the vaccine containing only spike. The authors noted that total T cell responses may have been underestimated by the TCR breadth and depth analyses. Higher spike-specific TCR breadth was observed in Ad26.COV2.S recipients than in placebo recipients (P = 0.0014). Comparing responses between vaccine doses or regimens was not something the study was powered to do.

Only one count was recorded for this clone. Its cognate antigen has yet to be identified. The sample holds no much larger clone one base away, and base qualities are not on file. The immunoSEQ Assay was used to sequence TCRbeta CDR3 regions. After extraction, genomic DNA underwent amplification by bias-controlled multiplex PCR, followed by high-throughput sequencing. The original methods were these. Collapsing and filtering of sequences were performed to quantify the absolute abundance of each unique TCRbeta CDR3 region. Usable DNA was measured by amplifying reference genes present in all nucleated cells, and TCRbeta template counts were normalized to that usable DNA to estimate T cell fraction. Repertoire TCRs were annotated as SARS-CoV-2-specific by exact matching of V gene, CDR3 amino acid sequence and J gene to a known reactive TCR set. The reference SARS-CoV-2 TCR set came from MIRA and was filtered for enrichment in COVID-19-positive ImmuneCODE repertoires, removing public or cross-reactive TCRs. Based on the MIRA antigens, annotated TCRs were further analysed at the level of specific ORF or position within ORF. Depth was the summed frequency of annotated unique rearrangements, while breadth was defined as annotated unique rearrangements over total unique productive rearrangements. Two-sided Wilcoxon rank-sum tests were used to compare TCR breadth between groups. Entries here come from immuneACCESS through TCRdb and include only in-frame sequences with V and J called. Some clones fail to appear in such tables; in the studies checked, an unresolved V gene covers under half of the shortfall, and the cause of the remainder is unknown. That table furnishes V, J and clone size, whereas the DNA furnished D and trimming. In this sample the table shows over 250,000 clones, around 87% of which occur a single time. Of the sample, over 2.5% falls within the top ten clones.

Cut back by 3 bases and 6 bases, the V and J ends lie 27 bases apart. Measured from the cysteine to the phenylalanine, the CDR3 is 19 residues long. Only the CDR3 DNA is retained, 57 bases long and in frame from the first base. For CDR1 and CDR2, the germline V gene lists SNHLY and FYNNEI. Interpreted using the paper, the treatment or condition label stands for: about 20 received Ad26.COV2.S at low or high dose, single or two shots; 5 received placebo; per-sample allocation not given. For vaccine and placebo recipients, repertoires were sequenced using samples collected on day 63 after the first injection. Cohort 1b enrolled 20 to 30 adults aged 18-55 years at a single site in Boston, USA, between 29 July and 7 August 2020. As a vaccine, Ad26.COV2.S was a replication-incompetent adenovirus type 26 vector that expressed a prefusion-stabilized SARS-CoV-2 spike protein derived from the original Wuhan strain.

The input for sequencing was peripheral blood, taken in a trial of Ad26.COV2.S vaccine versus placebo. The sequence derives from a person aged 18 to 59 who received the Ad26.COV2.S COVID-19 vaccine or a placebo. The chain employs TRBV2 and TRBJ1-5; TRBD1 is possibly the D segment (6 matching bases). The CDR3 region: CASSELIILGGKGGQPQHF. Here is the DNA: TGTGCCAGCAGTGAGTTAATAATCCTCGGAGGTAAGGGGGGTCAGCCCCAGCATTTT.